This TCR beta chain was identified in a study of shared clonotypes between healthy human individuals. Study conclusions and caveats: With a handful of donors compared, 4% to 5% of naive CD4 clonotypes were shared.

In its sample, this clone was seen a few times. Antigen: not known. The sample contains more than one DNA sequence encoding this CDR3. Germline V gene sequence: CDR1 GTSNPN, CDR2 SVGIG (reference sequence). Trimming took 0 bases from V and 6 from J, leaving 8 bases between them. This CDR3 region has 13 residues. The method was immunoSEQ multiplex PCR; TCRdb's version includes in-frame clones alone and lacks a portion of them. The sample lists about 2,500,000 clones, around nine tenths occurring once. The sequencing input was naive CD4+ T cells sorted from blood. The subset was: CD45RA+ positively selected. This TCR derives from a man aged 18 to 29 in good health. The V gene is TRBV30, the J gene TRBJ2-2; the D is unclear. In DNA form, the CDR3 reads TGTGCCTGGAGTGTACTTTCGCCCGGGGAGCTGTTTTTT. It translates to CAWSVLSPGELFF. Using reference TRBV30 and TRBJ2-2 for the parts outside the CDR3, the full variable domain is SQTIHQWPATLVQPVGSPLSLECTVEGTSNPNLYWYRQAAGRGLQLLFYSVGIGQISSEVPQNLSASRPQDRQFILSSKKLLLSDSGFYLCAWSVLSPGELFFGEGSRLTVL.